The 11 T cell receptor beta chains below were found in one sample sequenced in a study of cytomegalovirus exposure and HLA in healthy donors. Primers included in the PCR were 60 Vbeta and 13 Jbeta primers. The table came from immunoSEQ multiplex PCR; TCRdb's copy has only in-frame clones and leaves some out. The repertoire holds 150,000 or so clones, with approximately 80% as singletons. Sequencing was carried out using PBMCs. All receptors derive from a man in his fifties in good health and CMV-seronegative.

This chain links TRBV2 with TRBJ1-5; TRBD1 agrees at 10 bases. Germline loops: CDR1 SNHLY, CDR2 FYNNEI. The CDR3 runs 16 residues. V shed 6 bases, J shed 2 bases, and the junction held 7 bases outside the gene matches. The CDR3: CASSQTGGAGNQPQHF. DNA for the CDR3: TGTGCCAGCAGCCAGACAGGGGGCGCCGGCAATCAGCCCCAGCATTTT.

DNA of the CDR3: TGCGCCAGCAGTGGACTAGGGGACACAGATACGCAGTATTTT. It yields the protein CASSGLGDTDTQYF. This chain links TRBV10-2 with TRBJ2-3; a possible D gene is TRBD2 (6 bases). Germline CDR1 reads WSHSY; CDR2 reads SAAADI. V lost 4 bases, J lost 2 bases, and 10 bases lay in between. The CDR3 extends over 14 amino acids.

The chain couples TRBV30 to TRBJ2-1; 11 positions match TRBD2. V was pared by 1 base and J by 6 bases, with 8 bases of the junction left unmatched. The CDR3 has 16 amino acids. CDR1 and CDR2 from the germline V gene are GTSNPN and SVGIG (reference sequence). CDR3 amino acids: CAWSAAFSGRANEQFF. In DNA form, the CDR3 reads TGTGCCTGGAGTGCTGCCTTTAGCGGGAGGGCCAATGAGCAGTTCTTC.

This chain connects TRBV6-5 to TRBJ2-1; D is unclear. The V gene's germline CDR1 is MNHEY and CDR2 SVGAGI. V lost 2 bases to trimming and J lost 1 base, with 6 bases between them. The CDR3 runs 14 residues. This chain's CDR3 is CASSYESSYNEQFF. The CDR3 DNA sequence: TGTGCCAGCAGTTACGAGAGTTCCTACAATGAGCAGTTCTTC.

The chain uses TRBV13 and TRBJ1-2; a possible D gene is TRBD1 (6 bases). This CDR3 comprises 12 residues. Germline loops: CDR1 PRHDT, CDR2 FYEKMQ (reference sequence). Trimming took off 8 bases at V and 5 bases at J, with 12 bases between the two ends. The CDR3 here is CASSLGQYGYTF. In DNA form, the CDR3 reads TGTGCCAGCTCTCTAGGACAGTATGGCTACACCTTC.

The chain has TRBV28 and TRBJ1-4, with D hard to call. The CDR3 sequence is 15 residues long. V was cut by 5 bases and J by 4 bases, with 14 bases left in between. Germline CDR1 and CDR2: MDHEN and SYDVKM. The CDR3 DNA sequence: TGTGCCAGCAGTCTTCATGGCGGGGTTAATGAAAAACTGTTTTTT. This sequence encodes CASSLHGGVNEKLFF.

This chain joins TRBV27 and TRBJ2-2; the D is unclear. The V and J ends lost 2 bases and 7 bases respectively, with 5 bases between them. The CDR3 has 12 residues. Germline assignment: CDR1 MNHEY and CDR2 SMNVEV (reference sequence). CDR3 bases: TGTGCCAGCAGTTTAGGCAGCGGGGAGCTGTTTTTT. Translation: CASSLGSGELFF.

V is TRBV11-2 and J is TRBJ2-2, with 8 bases lining up with TRBD1. The germline CDR1 and CDR2 sequences are SGHAT and FQNNGV. This CDR3 has 15 amino acids. Trimming removed 5 bases from V and 3 bases from J; junction bases left unmatched: 5. The DNA of the CDR3 is TGTGCCAGCAGCCTAGGACAGGGTTACACCGGGGAGCTGTTTTTT. As protein: CASSLGQGYTGELFF. Together with reference TRBV11-2 and TRBJ2-2, the CDR3 gives the full variable domain: EAGVAQSPRYKIIEKRQSVAFWCNPISGHATLYWYQQILGQGPKLLIQFQNNGVVDDSQLPKDRFSAERLKGVDSTLKIQPAKLEDSAVYLCASSLGQGYTGELFFGEGSRLTVL.

CDR3 sequence (DNA): TGTGCCAGCAGCTTGTCGTCTAGCGCGAGGGGCAATGAGCAGTTCTTC. Translated: CASSLSSSARGNEQFF. The gene calls are TRBV7-6 and TRBJ2-1; TRBD2 is a possible D gene (6 bases). Between the trimmed V and J ends, which lost 3 bases and 6 bases, there was a span of 18 bases. Germline V gene lookup returns CDR1 SGHVS and CDR2 FNYEAQ. The CDR3 covers 16 residues. Supplemented by reference TRBV7-6 and TRBJ2-1, the full variable domain reads GAGVSQSPRYKVTKRGQDVALRCDPISGHVSLYWYRQALGQGPEFLTYFNYEAQQDKSGLPNDRFSAERPEGSISTLTIQRTEQRDSAMYRCASSLSSSARGNEQFFGPGTRLTVL.

The count of this clone is one. For the CDR3, the DNA is TGTGCCAGCAGCCCCCACCGCGGGAGGGGCTCCTACGAGCAGTACTTC. This sequence encodes CASSPHRGRGSYEQYF. The gene calls are TRBV7-9 and TRBJ2-7, with 9 bases lining up with TRBD2. Germline V CDR1 and CDR2: SEHNR, FQNEAQ (reference sequence). J gave up 0 bases and V 5 bases, and 8 bases lay outside the gene matches. The CDR3 has 16 amino acids.

The chain joins TRBV7-2 to TRBJ1-5; D call uncertain. V lost 5 bases and J lost 4, with 9 bases in between. Germline V lookup: CDR1 SGHTA, CDR2 FQGNSA. This CDR3 has 13 amino acids. CDR3 amino acids: CASSPERNQPQHF. The CDR3 nucleotides are TGTGCCAGCAGCCCCGAACGGAATCAGCCCCAGCATTTT.